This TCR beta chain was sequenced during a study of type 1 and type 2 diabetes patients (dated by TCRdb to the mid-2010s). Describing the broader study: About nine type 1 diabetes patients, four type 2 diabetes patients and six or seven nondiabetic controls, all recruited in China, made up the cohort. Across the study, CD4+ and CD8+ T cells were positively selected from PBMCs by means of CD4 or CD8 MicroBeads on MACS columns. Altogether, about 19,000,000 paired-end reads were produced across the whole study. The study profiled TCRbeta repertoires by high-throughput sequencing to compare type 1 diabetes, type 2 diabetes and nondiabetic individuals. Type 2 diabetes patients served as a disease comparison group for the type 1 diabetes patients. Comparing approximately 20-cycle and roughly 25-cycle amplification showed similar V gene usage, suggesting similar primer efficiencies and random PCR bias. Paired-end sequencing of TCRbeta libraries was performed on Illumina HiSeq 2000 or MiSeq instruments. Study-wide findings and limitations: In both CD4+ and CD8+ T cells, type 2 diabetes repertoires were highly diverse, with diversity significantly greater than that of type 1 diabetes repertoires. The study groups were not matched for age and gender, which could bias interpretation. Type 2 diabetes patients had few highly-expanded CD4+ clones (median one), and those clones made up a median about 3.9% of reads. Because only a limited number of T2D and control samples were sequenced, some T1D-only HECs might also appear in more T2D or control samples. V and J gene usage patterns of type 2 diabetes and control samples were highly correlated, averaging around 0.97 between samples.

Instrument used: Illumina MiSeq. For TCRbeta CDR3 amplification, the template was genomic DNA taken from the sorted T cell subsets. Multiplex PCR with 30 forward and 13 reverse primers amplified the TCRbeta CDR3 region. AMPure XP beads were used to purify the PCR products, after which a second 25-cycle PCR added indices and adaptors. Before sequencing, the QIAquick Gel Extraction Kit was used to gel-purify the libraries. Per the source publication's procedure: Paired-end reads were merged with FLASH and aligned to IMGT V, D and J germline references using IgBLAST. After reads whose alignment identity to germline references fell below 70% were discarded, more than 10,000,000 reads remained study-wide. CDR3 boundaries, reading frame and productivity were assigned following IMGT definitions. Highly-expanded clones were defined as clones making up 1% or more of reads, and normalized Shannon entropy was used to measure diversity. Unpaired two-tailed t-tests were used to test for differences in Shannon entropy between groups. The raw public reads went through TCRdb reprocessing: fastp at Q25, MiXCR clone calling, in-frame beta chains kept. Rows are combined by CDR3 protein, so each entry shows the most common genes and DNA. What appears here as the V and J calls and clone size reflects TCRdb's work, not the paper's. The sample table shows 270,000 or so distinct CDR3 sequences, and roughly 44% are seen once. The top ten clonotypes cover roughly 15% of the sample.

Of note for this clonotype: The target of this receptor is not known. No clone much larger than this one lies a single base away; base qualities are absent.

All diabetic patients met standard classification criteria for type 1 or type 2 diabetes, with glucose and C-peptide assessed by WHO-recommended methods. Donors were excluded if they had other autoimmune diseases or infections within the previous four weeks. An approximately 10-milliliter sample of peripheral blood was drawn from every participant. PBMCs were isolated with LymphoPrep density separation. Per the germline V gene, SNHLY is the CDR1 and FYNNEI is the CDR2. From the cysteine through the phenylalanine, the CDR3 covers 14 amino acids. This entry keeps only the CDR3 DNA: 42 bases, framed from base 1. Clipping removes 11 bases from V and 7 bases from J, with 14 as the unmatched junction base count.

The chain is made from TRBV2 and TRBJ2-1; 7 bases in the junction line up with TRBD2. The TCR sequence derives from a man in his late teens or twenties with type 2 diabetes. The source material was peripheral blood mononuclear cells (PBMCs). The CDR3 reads CAGHSGAGINEQFF. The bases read TGTGCCGGCCACTCAGGAGCGGGGATAAATGAGCAGTTCTTC. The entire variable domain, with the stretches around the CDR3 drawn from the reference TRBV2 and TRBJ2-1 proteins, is EPEVTQTPSHQVTQMGQEVILRCVPISNHLYFYWYRQILGQKVEFLVSFYNNEISEKSEIFDDQFSVERPDGSNFTLKIRSTKLEDSAMYFCAGHSGAGINEQFFGPGTRLTVL.